This T cell receptor (beta chain) was recorded in a study of T cell changes during pregnancy in multiple sclerosis. Data came from immunoSEQ multiplex PCR; TCRdb stores just in-frame clones and leaves some out. Of under 65,000 clones listed, about 92% are singletons. The source is a female donor in good health, enrolled as a control in a pregnancy study. The sample here was peripheral blood, taken in the first trimester of pregnancy.

CDR3 region: CASSQDPGGQIGELFF. CDR3 DNA sequence: TGTGCCAGCAGCCAAGATCCGGGGGGGCAAATCGGGGAGCTGTTTTTT. The chain combines TRBV4-2 with TRBJ2-2, with 8 bases identical to TRBD2. This CDR3 is built from 16 residues. The V and J ends lost 0 bases and 7 bases, in that order; junction bases with no gene match: 7. Looked up from germline, CDR1 is LGHNA and CDR2 is YNFKEQ.